This T cell receptor beta chain was sequenced for a study of T cell responses to AZD1222 COVID-19 vaccine. About the study: The analysis combined second doses at about 4 or about 12 weeks.

The CDR3 runs 13 residues. CDR1 and CDR2 from the germline V gene are MDHEN and SYDVKM. Trimming stripped 5 bases from V and 2 bases from J, with 9 bases between. Whole-study findings and limits: Of spike-specific TCRs, nearly half reportedly target regions left unmutated in variants. Clonal diversity may have been underestimated, and the donors were mostly white British, with more females than males.

The protocol was immunoSEQ multiplex PCR, while the TCRdb copy is restricted to in-frame clones and leaves out a portion. Of tens of thousands of clones listed, around 87% were seen once; the top ten hold 24%. About this clone itself: Its specificity is unknown.

Sequencing used peripheral blood, obtained on day 0 of AZD1222 vaccination. This chain connects TRBV28 to TRBJ1-2; possibly TRBD1 for D (6 bases). This receptor was obtained from an adult in good health. CDR3 in amino acids: CASSPQGNYGYTF. The CDR3 region has the DNA TGTGCCAGCAGTCCCCAGGGGAACTATGGCTACACCTTC.